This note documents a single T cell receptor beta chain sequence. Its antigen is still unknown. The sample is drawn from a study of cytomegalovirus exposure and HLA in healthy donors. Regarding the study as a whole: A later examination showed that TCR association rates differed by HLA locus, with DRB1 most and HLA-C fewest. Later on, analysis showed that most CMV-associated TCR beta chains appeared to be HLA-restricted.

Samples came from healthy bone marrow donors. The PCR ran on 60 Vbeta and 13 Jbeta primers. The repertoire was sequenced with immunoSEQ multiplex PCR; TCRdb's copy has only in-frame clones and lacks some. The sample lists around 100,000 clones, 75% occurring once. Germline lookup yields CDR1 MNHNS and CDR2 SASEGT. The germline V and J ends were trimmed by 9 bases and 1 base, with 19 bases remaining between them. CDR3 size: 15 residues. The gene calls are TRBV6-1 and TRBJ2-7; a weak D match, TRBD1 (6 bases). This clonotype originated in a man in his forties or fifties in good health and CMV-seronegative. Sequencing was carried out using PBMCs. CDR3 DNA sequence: TGTGCCAGATTTCTATGTGGGACAATATCCTACGAGCAGTACTTC. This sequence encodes CARFLCGTISYEQYF.